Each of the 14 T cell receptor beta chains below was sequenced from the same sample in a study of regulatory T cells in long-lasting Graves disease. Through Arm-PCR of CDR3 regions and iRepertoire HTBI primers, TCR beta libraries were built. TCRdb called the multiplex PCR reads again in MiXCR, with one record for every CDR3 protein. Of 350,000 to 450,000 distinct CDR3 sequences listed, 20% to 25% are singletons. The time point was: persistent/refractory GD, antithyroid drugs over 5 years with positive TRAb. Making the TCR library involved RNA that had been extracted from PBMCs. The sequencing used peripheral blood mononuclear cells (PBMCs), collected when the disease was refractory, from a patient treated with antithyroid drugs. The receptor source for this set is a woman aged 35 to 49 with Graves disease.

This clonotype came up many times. CDR3 amino acids: CASSFEEVRNTEAFF. As DNA, the CDR3 is TGTGCCAGCAGTTTTGAAGAGGTGCGGAACACTGAAGCTTTCTTT. The chain joins TRBV12-3 or TRBV12-4 to TRBJ1-1; D is uncertain. With 3 bases removed from V and 1 base from J, the gap between germline ends came to 12 bases. There are 15 residues in the CDR3.

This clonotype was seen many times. The CDR3 DNA sequence: TGTGCCACCAGCCATGGAAGGCCGAACACCGGGGAGCTGTTTTTT. This sequence encodes CATSHGRPNTGELFF. The J gene is TRBJ2-2, the V gene TRBV15; D remains unclear. The CDR3 has 15 amino acids. From germline, CDR1 is LNHNV and CDR2 YYDKDF (reference sequence). V lost 5 bases to trimming and J lost 0 bases, with 10 bases between them. The entire variable domain, with the rest obtained from reference TRBV15 and TRBJ2-2, is as follows: DAMVIQNPRYQVTQFGKPVTLSCSQTLNHNVMYWYQQKSSQAPKLLFHYYDKDFNNEADTPDNFQSRRPNTSFCFLDIRSPGLGDTAMYLCATSHGRPNTGELFFGEGSRLTVL.

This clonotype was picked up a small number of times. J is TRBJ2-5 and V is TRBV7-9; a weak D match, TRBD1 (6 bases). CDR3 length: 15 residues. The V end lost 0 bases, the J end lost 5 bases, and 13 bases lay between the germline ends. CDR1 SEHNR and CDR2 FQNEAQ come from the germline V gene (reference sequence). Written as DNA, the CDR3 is TGTGCCAGCAGCTTAGCACGAGGGGGTAGGGAGACCCAGTACTTC. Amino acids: CASSLARGGRETQYF.

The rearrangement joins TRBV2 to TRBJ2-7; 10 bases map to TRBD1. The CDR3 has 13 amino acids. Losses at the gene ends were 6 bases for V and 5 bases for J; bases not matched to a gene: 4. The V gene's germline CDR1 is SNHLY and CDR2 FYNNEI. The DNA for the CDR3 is TGTGCCAGCAGGGACAGGGGGGGGCACGAGCAGTACTTC. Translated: CASRDRGGHEQYF. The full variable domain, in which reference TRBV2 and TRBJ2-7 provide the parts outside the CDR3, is EPEVTQTPSHQVTQMGQEVILRCVPISNHLYFYWYRQILGQKVEFLVSFYNNEISEKSEIFDDQFSVERPDGSNFTLKIRSTKLEDSAMYFCASRDRGGHEQYFGPGTRLTVT.

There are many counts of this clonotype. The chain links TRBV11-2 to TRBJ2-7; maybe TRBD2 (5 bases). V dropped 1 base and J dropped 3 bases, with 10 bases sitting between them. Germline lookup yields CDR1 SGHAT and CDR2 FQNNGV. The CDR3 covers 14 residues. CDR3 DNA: TGTGCCAGCAGCTTAGGTCCGGAGGTCTACGAGCAGTACTTC. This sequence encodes CASSLGPEVYEQYF.

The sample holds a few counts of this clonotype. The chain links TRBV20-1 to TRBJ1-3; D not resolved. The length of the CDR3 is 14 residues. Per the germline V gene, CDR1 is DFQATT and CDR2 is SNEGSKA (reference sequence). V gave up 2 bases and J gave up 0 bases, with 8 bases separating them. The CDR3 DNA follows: TGCAGTGCTAGACGCCGGTCCTCTGGAAACACCATATATTTT. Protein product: CSARRRSSGNTIYF.

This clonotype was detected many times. Written as DNA, the CDR3 is TGTGCCAGCAGCCTACGACCGTATGGGCACCGGGAGCTGTTTTTT. Translation gives CASSLRPYGHRELFF. The rearrangement joins TRBV6-1 to TRBJ2-2, with D unclear. Deletions cut 6 bases from V and 9 bases from J, with 20 bases between. Germline V gene lookup returns CDR1 MNHNS and CDR2 SASEGT. The CDR3 consists of 15 residues.

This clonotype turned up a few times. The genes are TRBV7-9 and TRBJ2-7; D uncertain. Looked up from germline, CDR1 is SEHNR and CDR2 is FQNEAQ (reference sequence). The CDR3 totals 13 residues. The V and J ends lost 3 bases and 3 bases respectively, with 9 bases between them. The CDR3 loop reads CASSFPGDYEQYF. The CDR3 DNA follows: TGTGCCAGCAGCTTTCCGGGCGACTACGAGCAGTACTTC.

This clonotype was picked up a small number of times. This CDR3 reads CASSSYRENTEAFF. CDR3 sequence (DNA): TGTGCCAGCAGTTCCTACAGGGAGAACACTGAAGCTTTCTTT. The V call is TRBV28, the J call TRBJ1-1; the D gene is possibly TRBD1 (6 bases). Trimming removed 4 bases at V and 1 base at J, with 10 bases between. This CDR3 contains 14 residues. Looked up from germline, CDR1 is MDHEN and CDR2 is SYDVKM.

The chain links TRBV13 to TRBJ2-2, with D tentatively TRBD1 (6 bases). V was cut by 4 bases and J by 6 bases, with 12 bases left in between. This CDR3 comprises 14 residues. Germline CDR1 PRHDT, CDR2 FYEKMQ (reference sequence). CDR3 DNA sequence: TGTGCCAGCAGCTCCGGGGCAGGGGCCGGGGAGCTGTTTTTT. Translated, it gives CASSSGAGAGELFF. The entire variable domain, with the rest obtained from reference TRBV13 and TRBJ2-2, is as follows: AAGVIQSPRHLIKEKRETATLKCYPIPRHDTVYWYQQGPGQDPQFLISFYEKMQSDKGSIPDRFSAQQFSDYHSELNMSSLELGDSALYFCASSSGAGAGELFFGEGSRLTVL.

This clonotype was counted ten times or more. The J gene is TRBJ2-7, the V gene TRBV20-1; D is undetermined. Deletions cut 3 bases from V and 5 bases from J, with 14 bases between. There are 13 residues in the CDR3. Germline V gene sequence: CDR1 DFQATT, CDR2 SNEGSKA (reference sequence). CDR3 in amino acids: CSARGRPDHEQYF. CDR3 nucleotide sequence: TGCAGTGCTAGGGGCCGACCGGACCACGAGCAGTACTTC.

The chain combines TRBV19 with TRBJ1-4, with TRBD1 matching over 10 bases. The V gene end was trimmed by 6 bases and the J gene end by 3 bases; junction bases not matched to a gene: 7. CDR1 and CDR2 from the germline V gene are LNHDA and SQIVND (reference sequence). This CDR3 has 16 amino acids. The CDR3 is CASSLGTGAPNEKLFF. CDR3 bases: TGTGCCAGTAGCTTGGGGACAGGGGCCCCTAATGAAAAACTGTTTTTT.

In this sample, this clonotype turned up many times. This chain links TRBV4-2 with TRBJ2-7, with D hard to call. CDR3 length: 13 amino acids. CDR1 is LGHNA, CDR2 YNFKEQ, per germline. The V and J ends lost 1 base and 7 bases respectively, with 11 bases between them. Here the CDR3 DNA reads TGTGCCAGCAGCCAAGTGGCTGGAATGGAGCAGTACTTC. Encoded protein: CASSQVAGMEQYF.

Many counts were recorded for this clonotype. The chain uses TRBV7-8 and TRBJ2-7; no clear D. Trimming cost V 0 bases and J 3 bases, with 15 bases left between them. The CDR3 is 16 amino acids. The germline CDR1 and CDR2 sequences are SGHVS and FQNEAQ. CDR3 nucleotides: TGTGCCAGCAGCTTAGCGATAGGCTCCGCACTCTACGAGCAGTACTTC. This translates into CASSLAIGSALYEQYF.